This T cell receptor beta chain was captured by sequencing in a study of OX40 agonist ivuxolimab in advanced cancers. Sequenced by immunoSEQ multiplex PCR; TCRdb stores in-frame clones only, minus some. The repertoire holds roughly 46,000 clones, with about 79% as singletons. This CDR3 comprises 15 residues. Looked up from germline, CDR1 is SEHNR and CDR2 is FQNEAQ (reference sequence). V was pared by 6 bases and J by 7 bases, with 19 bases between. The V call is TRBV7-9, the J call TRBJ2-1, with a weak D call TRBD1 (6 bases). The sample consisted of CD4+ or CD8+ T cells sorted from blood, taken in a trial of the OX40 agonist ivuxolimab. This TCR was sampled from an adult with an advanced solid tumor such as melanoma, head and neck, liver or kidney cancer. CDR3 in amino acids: CASSPPFRRGNEQFF. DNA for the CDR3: TGTGCCAGCAGTCCCCCCTTCCGAAGGGGGAATGAGCAGTTCTTC.